A single sample gave rise to the 20 T cell receptor beta chains below, sequenced in a study of T-cell memory formation after mild COVID-19. TCRdb passed the 5' RACE reads through MiXCR, listing each CDR3 protein once. This table holds roughly 280,000 distinct CDR3 sequences, around 8% found once. The material sequenced was PBMCs or a T cell subset sorted from them (not recorded which). All receptors come from a man between 18 and 29 years old who had mild COVID-19 (a few samples of this study predate the infection). Cell type and time point are not known.

J is TRBJ2-6 and V is TRBV7-8; D gene uncertain. The germline CDR1 and CDR2 sequences are SGHVS and FQNEAQ. The ends were cut back, 0 bases at V and 0 bases at J, with 21 bases in the middle. CDR3 size: 21 residues. The DNA of the CDR3 is TGTGCCAGCAGCTTAGCGCTGGAAAAGGGCCACCTACCCTCTGGGGCCAACGTCCTGACTTTC. Its translation: CASSLALEKGHLPSGANVLTF.

The chain recombines TRBV7-2 with TRBJ2-5; 7 bases fit TRBD1. Trimming took 6 bases from V and 1 from J; bases not matched to a gene: 5. The CDR3 totals 14 residues. The germline CDR1 and CDR2 sequences are SGHTA and FQGNSA. DNA of the CDR3: TGTGCCAGCAGACCGGACAGGAGCCAAGAGACCCAGTACTTC. Its translation: CASRPDRSQETQYF. Full variable domain (outside the CDR3, taken from reference TRBV7-2 and TRBJ2-5): GAGVSQSPSNKVTEKGKDVELRCDPISGHTALYWYRQSLGQGLEFLIYFQGNSAPDKSGLPSDRFSAERTGGSVSTLTIQRTQQEDSAVYLCASRPDRSQETQYFGPGTRLLVL.

This clonotype was seen repeatedly, ten times or more. J is TRBJ1-2 and V is TRBV7-2, with D uncertain. Looked up from germline, CDR1 is SGHTA and CDR2 is FQGNSA. V lost 5 bases to trimming and J lost 8 bases, with 15 bases between them. The CDR3 consists of 13 residues. The DNA for the CDR3 is TGTGCCAGCAGCCCTGACGCATCATGGGGCTACACCTTC. It codes for CASSPDASWGYTF. The whole variable domain, remainder taken from reference TRBV7-2 and TRBJ1-2, is GAGVSQSPSNKVTEKGKDVELRCDPISGHTALYWYRQSLGQGLEFLIYFQGNSAPDKSGLPSDRFSAERTGGSVSTLTIQRTQQEDSAVYLCASSPDASWGYTFGSGTRLTVV.

In its sample, this clonotype was seen a few times. V usage is TRBV20-1 and J usage is TRBJ2-5, with 12 bases fitting TRBD2. With V trimmed by 5 bases and J by 6 bases, 10 bases remained unmatched. The length of the CDR3 is 15 residues. Germline V gene sequence: CDR1 DFQATT, CDR2 SNEGSKA (reference sequence). The CDR3 nucleotides read TGCAGTGCTGGACCTCTAGCGGGGGGGCCTCAGACCCAGTACTTC. Its translation is CSAGPLAGGPQTQYF.

The sample holds a few counts of this clonotype. The chain joins TRBV9 to TRBJ2-1; 10 bases agree with TRBD2. CDR1 and CDR2 from the germline V gene are SGDLS and YYNGEE. CDR3 length: 16 residues. V trimming: 3 bases; J trimming: 10 bases; junction bases outside the gene matches: 13. The DNA of the CDR3 is TGTGCCAGCAGCGCCTTAGCGGGGGGTCCTCATCGGGAGCAGTTCTTC. This sequence encodes CASSALAGGPHREQFF. Full variable domain (missing parts from reference TRBV9 and TRBJ2-1): DSGVTQTPKHLITATGQRVTLRCSPRSGDLSVYWYQQSLDQGLQFLIQYYNGEERAKGNILERFSAQQFPDLHSELNLSSLELGDSALYFCASSALAGGPHREQFFGPGTRLTVL.

This clonotype has just a few counts. The chain joins TRBV7-9 to TRBJ1-4, with 7 bases aligning to TRBD1. V gave up 5 bases and J gave up 7 bases; unmatched junction bases: 7. This CDR3 is built from 14 residues. Per the germline V gene, CDR1 is SEHNR and CDR2 is FQNEAQ (reference sequence). CDR3 in amino acids: CASSGARGVEKLFF. CDR3 sequence (DNA): TGTGCCAGCAGCGGCGCCAGGGGGGTTGAAAAACTGTTTTTT. Full variable domain (missing parts from reference TRBV7-9 and TRBJ1-4): DTGVSQNPRHKITKRGQNVTFRCDPISEHNRLYWYRQTLGQGPEFLTYFQNEAQLEKSRLLSDRFSAERPKGSFSTLEIQRTEQGDSAMYLCASSGARGVEKLFFGSGTQLSVL.

This clonotype was recorded a few times. The CDR3 nucleotides are TGTGCCTCCTCTCCAGGGAATAATGAAAAACTGTTTTTT. Its translation: CASSPGNNEKLFF. V gene TRBV30 combines with J gene TRBJ1-4, with D tentatively TRBD1 (5 bases). Germline V CDR1 and CDR2: GTSNPN, SVGIG (reference sequence). V lost 7 bases to trimming and J lost 4 bases, with 13 bases between them. The length of the CDR3 is 13 residues. The whole variable domain, filled in from reference TRBV30 and TRBJ1-4, reads SQTIHQWPATLVQPVGSPLSLECTVEGTSNPNLYWYRQAAGRGLQLLFYSVGIGQISSEVPQNLSASRPQDRQFILSSKKLLLSDSGFYLCASSPGNNEKLFFGSGTQLSVL.

This clonotype was picked up a small number of times. This sequence joins TRBV19 and TRBJ2-5; TRBD1 is a possible D gene (5 bases). CDR1 and CDR2 (germline): LNHDA, SQIVND (reference sequence). Trimming took 4 bases from V and 3 from J, leaving 9 bases between them. The CDR3 length is 13 residues. CDR3 sequence (DNA): TGTGCCAGTAGTAGGTCCAGGGAAGAGACCCAGTACTTC. Translation gives CASSRSREETQYF.

The chain links TRBV25-1 to TRBJ2-7; 7 bases align to TRBD1. The V and J ends lost 3 bases and 5 bases, in that order; junction bases with no gene match: 10. The V gene's germline CDR1 is MGHDK and CDR2 SYGVNS. CDR3 size: 15 residues. CDR3 sequence reads: CASSDLGQASDEQYF. The CDR3 bases are TGTGCCAGCAGTGATCTCGGACAGGCGTCGGACGAGCAGTACTTC.

In this sample, this clonotype turned up many times. The J gene is TRBJ2-5, the V gene TRBV2; no clear D gene. Trimming removed 4 bases from V and 5 bases from J, with 5 bases in between. The CDR3 covers 11 residues. Germline V gene sequence: CDR1 SNHLY, CDR2 FYNNEI. The chain's CDR3 is CASSVEETQYF. In nucleotides, the CDR3 is TGTGCCAGCAGTGTTGAGGAGACCCAGTACTTC.

This chain links TRBV28 with TRBJ1-2; no clear D. V lost 2 bases and J lost 4, with 11 bases in between. Germline values: CDR1 MDHEN, CDR2 SYDVKM. The CDR3 totals 14 residues. CDR3 coding DNA: TGTGCCAGCAGTTTAGGTACAGTCCCCTATGGCTACACCTTC. Translation gives CASSLGTVPYGYTF.

This clonotype came up a few times. The chain joins TRBV7-9 to TRBJ2-7; tentative D call: TRBD1 (6 bases). The V end lost 5 bases, the J end lost 4 bases, and 18 bases lay between the germline ends. This CDR3 region has 15 residues. In germline, CDR1 is SEHNR, CDR2 FQNEAQ (reference sequence). The CDR3: CASSPTTGRGYEQYF. For the CDR3, the DNA is TGTGCCAGCAGCCCTACTACAGGGAGAGGGTACGAGCAGTACTTC.

This clonotype was seen repeatedly, ten times or more. V and J are TRBV7-2 and TRBJ1-5; no definite D call. V shed 9 bases and J shed 7 bases, with 13 bases lying between them. CDR3 length equals 12 residues. Per the germline V gene, CDR1 is SGHTA and CDR2 is FQGNSA. The CDR3 DNA is TGTGCCAGTCTCGTATTGTTACAGCCCCAGCATTTT. Protein sequence: CASLVLLQPQHF.

This clonotype has at least ten counts. This rearrangement joins TRBV7-9 to TRBJ2-1, with unresolved D. Per germline, CDR1 SEHNR and CDR2 FQNEAQ (reference sequence). The V and J ends lost 7 bases and 4 bases respectively, with 11 bases between them. CDR3 length: 13 residues. The CDR3 DNA reads TGTGCCAGCACCCCCGGGCCTTACAATGAGCAGTTCTTC. Protein product: CASTPGPYNEQFF. The complete variable domain, with remaining parts taken from reference TRBV7-9 and TRBJ2-1, reads DTGVSQNPRHKITKRGQNVTFRCDPISEHNRLYWYRQTLGQGPEFLTYFQNEAQLEKSRLLSDRFSAERPKGSFSTLEIQRTEQGDSAMYLCASTPGPYNEQFFGPGTRLTVL.

The V call is TRBV18, the J call TRBJ1-2; 10 positions agree with TRBD1. Trimming at V came to 5 bases and at J to 4 bases, leaving 7 bases not matched to a gene. The CDR3 runs 15 residues. The germline V gene encodes CDR1 KGHSH and CDR2 LQKENI. This chain's CDR3 is CASSEDRGSTYGYTF. In DNA, the CDR3 is TGTGCCAGCTCAGAGGACAGGGGGAGCACCTATGGCTACACCTTC. Supplemented by reference TRBV18 and TRBJ1-2, the full variable domain reads NAGVMQNPRHLVRRRGQEARLRCSPMKGHSHVYWYRQLPEEGLKFMVYLQKENIIDESGMPKERFSAEFPKEGPSILRIQQVVRGDSAAYFCASSEDRGSTYGYTFGSGTRLTVV.

The table lists this clonotype with many counts. The J gene is TRBJ2-1, the V gene TRBV5-1; no clear D. V dropped 4 bases and J dropped 4 bases, with 3 bases sitting between them. Germline V gene data show CDR1 as SGHRS and CDR2 as YFSETQ. CDR3 length: 11 amino acids. The CDR3 reads CASSDYNEQFF. The CDR3 coding sequence is TGCGCCAGCAGCGATTACAATGAGCAGTTCTTC.

This clonotype was found a few times. The rearrangement links TRBV4-1 to TRBJ1-4; 10 nucleotides align to TRBD1. The CDR3 extends over 15 amino acids. The germline V gene has CDR1 MGHRA and CDR2 YSYEKL. The V segment lost 1 base and the J segment 8 bases; nucleotides outside the gene matches: 4. For the CDR3, the DNA is TGCGCCAGCAGCCAAGTGGACAGGGGGGACGAAAAACTGTTTTTT. It codes for CASSQVDRGDEKLFF.

This clonotype was recorded many times. This CDR3 is CASSLASPKDTQYF. CDR3 DNA sequence: TGTGCCAGCAGCTTAGCGTCGCCTAAAGATACGCAGTATTTT. The V and J genes are TRBV11-2 and TRBJ2-3; no reliable D call. The V and J ends lost 1 base and 5 bases respectively, with 10 bases between them. The CDR3 totals 14 residues. Per germline, CDR1 SGHAT and CDR2 FQNNGV.

The chain couples TRBV5-1 to TRBJ1-1; D ambiguous. The CDR3 spans 13 residues. The germline CDR1 and CDR2 sequences are SGHRS and YFSETQ. The ends were cut back, 5 bases at V and 3 bases at J, with 11 bases in the middle. The CDR3 bases are TGCGCCAGCAGATACGGCGGGGACACTGAAGCTTTCTTT. Its translation: CASRYGGDTEAFF.

The gene calls are TRBV3-1 and TRBJ2-2; D unresolved. This CDR3 spans 16 amino acids. With 1 base removed from V and 0 bases from J, the gap between germline ends came to 9 bases. CDR1 is LGHDT and CDR2 is YNNKEL in the germline V gene (reference sequence). This CDR3 reads CASSQAPITNTGELFF. DNA of the CDR3: TGTGCCAGCAGCCAAGCCCCTATCACGAACACCGGGGAGCTGTTTTTT. The entire variable domain, with the rest obtained from reference TRBV3-1 and TRBJ2-2, is as follows: DTAVSQTPKYLVTQMGNDKSIKCEQNLGHDTMYWYKQDSKKFLKIMFSYNNKELIINETVPNRFSPKSPDKAHLNLHINSLELGDSAVYFCASSQAPITNTGELFFGEGSRLTVL.